The 5 T cell receptor beta chains in this list originate from one sample, sequenced in a study of vaccination effects on CD4 cells after COVID-19 (dated by TCRdb to about 2022). Preparation of the library involved the immunoSEQ multiplex PCR assay. Imported from immuneACCESS, the table was reduced by TCRdb to in-frame sequences with V and J called. These copies leave out some clones; in studies compared against another copy, an unresolved V gene accounts for under half, and the cause of the remainder is not known. Counted in this sample were roughly 76,000 clones; roughly four fifths of them appeared once. The ten largest clonotypes hold approximately 1.5% of the sample. In the ViraFEST assay, PBMC were stimulated with viral peptide pools, and antigen-specific CD4+ T cell clonotypes were then identified by expansion using TCR sequencing. After around ten days of culture, CD4+ T cells were isolated with the EasySep CD4+ T cell isolation kit.

These receptors are not linked to any known antigen. Source: CD4+ T cells from PBMCs cultured with HCoV-229E spike peptides, taken before COVID-19 vaccination. Reading the label with the study, this specimen's cell subset or site is: HCoV-229E spike overlapping peptide pool stimulation. All receptors derive from a human donor who received a COVID-19 vaccine.

The gene calls are TRBV6-5 and TRBJ2-7; 7 bases fit TRBD1. The germline gives CDR1 MNHEY, CDR2 SVGAGI. This CDR3 contains 12 residues. V was clipped by 6 bases and J by 6 bases; unmatched bases: 5. This CDR3 reads CASSDRVSEQYV. CDR3 nucleotide sequence: TGTGCCAGCAGCGACAGGGTAAGCGAGCAGTACGTC.

The chain has TRBV19 and TRBJ1-5; D call uncertain. V was clipped by 7 bases and J by 6 bases, with 13 bases between them. Germline lookup yields CDR1 LNHDA and CDR2 SQIVND (reference sequence). The CDR3 spans 13 residues. CDR3 loop: CASNSREGQPQHF. The CDR3 DNA sequence: TGTGCCAGTAACTCTCGGGAGGGTCAGCCCCAGCATTTT.

V gene TRBV30 combines with J gene TRBJ1-3, with D unresolved. This CDR3 region has 13 residues. Germline-derived CDR1 and CDR2 are GTSNPN and SVGIG (reference sequence). The V end was cut by 0 bases, the J end by 2 bases, with 5 bases between. CDR3 nucleotide sequence: TGTGCCTGGAGTGTACGGGCTGGAAACACCATATATTTT. Encoded protein: CAWSVRAGNTIYF.

The rearrangement links TRBV24-1 to TRBJ1-1; 9 bases are shared with TRBD1. This CDR3 has 14 residues. Germline V gives CDR1 KGHDR, CDR2 SFDVKD. The trim removed 7 bases at V and 5 bases at J, leaving 7 bases unmatched. This chain's CDR3 is CATRGQGGRTEAFF. In DNA form, the CDR3 reads TGTGCCACCAGGGGACAGGGCGGGAGGACTGAAGCTTTCTTT.

The rearrangement joins TRBV30 to TRBJ2-5; perhaps TRBD1 as D (6 bases). Per the germline V gene, CDR1 is GTSNPN and CDR2 is SVGIG (reference sequence). The V and J ends lost 3 bases and 2 bases respectively, with 7 bases between them. This CDR3 has 12 residues. The CDR3 DNA reads as TGTGCCTGGAGAGGGGGACAAGAGACCCAGTACTTC. This translates into CAWRGGQETQYF.